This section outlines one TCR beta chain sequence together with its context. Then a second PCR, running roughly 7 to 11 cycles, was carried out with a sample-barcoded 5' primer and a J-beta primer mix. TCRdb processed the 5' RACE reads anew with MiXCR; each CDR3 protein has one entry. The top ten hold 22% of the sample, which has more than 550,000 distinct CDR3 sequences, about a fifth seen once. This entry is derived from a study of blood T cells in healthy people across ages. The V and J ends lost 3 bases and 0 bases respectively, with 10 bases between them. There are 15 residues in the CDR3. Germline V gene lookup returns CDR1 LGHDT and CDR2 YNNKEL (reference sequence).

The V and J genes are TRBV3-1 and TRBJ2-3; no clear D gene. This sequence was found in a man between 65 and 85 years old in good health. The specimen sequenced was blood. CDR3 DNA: TGTGCCAGCAGCCATAGCAAAATTAGCACAGATACGCAGTATTTT. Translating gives CASSHSKISTDTQYF.